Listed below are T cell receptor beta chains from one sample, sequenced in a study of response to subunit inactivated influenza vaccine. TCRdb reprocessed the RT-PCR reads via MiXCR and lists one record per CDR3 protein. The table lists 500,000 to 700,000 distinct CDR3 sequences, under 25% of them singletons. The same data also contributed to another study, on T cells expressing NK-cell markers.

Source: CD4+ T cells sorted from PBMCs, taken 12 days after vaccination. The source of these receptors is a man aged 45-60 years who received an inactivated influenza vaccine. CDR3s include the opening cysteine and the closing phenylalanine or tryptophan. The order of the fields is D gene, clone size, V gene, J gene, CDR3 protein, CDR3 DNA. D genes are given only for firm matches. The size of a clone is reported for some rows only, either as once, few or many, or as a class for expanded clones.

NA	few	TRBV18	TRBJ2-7	CASSPPSTPYEQYF	TGTGCCAGCTCACCACCCAGTACGCCCTACGAGCAGTACTTC
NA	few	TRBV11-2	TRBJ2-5	CASRTGTNMKKETQYF	TGTGCCAGCAGAACCGGGACAAATATGAAAAAAGAGACCCAGTACTTC
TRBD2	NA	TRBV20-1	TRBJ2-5	CSATSGGPQETQYF	TGCAGTGCAACTAGCGGGGGACCCCAAGAGACCCAGTACTTC
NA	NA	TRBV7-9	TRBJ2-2	CASSPLAGELFF	TGTGCCAGCAGCCCTCTGGCCGGGGAGCTGTTTTTT
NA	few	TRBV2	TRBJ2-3	CASSEALPGVGDTQYF	TGTGCCAGCAGTGAAGCGCTTCCGGGGGTCGGGGATACGCAGTATTTT
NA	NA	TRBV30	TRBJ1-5	CAWSVSGGVQPQHF	TGTGCCTGGAGTGTTTCGGGGGGCGTTCAGCCCCAGCATTTT
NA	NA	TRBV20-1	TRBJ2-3	CSALGGRADTQYF	TGCAGTGCCCTCGGGGGCAGGGCAGATACGCAGTATTTT
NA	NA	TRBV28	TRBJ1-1	CASSLVLGEAFF	TGTGCCAGCAGTTTAGTACTGGGTGAAGCTTTCTTT
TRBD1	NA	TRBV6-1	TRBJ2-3	CASSPGQSSTDTQYF	TGTGCCAGCAGTCCGGGACAGTCTAGCACAGATACGCAGTATTTT
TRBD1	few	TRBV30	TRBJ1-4	CAWSVQGLNVGEKLFF	TGTGCCTGGAGTGTACAGGGGCTCAATGTAGGTGAAAAACTGTTTTTT
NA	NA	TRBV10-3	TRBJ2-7	CAISESAPYEQYF	TGTGCCATCAGTGAGTCTGCTCCCTACGAGCAGTACTTC
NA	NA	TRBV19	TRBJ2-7	CASSISQVYEQYF	TGTGCCAGTAGTATATCACAGGTCTACGAGCAGTACTTC
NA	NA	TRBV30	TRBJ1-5	CAWSKQGNQPQHF	TGTGCCTGGAGCAAACAAGGCAATCAGCCCCAGCATTTT
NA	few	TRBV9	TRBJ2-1	CASSVAPGGGEQFF	TGTGCCAGCAGCGTAGCCCCCGGTGGGGGTGAGCAGTTCTTC
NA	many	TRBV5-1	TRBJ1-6	CASSPSEGSPLHF	TGCGCCAGCAGCCCAAGCGAGGGCTCACCCCTCCACTTT
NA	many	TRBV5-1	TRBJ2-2	CASSSTNLNTGELFF	TGCGCCAGCAGCTCGACAAACTTGAACACCGGGGAGCTGTTTTTT
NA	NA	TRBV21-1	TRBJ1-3	CASSASGRPPSGNTIYF	TGTGCCAGCAGCGCTTCAGGGCGGCCCCCCTCTGGAAACACCATATATTTT
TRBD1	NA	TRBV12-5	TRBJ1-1	CASGTTGQGESAFF	TGTGCTAGTGGCACAACCGGACAGGGGGAGAGTGCTTTCTTT
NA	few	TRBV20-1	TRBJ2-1	CSALAGSSLTYNEQFF	TGCAGTGCCCTGGCCGGATCGAGTTTGACCTACAATGAGCAGTTCTTC
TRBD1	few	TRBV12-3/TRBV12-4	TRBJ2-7	CASRTGTGAYEQYF	TGTGCCAGCAGGACCGGGACAGGGGCCTACGAGCAGTACTTC
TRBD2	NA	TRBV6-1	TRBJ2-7	CASSEESGSWYEQYF	TGTGCCAGCAGTGAAGAGAGCGGGAGCTGGTACGAGCAGTACTTC
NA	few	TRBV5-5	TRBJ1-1	CASKTIQGLEAFF	TGTGCCAGCAAGACTATCCAAGGCCTTGAAGCTTTCTTT
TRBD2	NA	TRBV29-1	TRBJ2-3	CSVLPLGRTSGRVTDTQYF	TGCAGCGTCCTACCTCTAGGCCGAACTAGCGGGAGGGTGACAGATACGCAGTATTTT
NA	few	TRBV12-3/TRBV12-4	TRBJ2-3	CASSLAGFGYGSRTQYF	TGTGCCAGCAGTTTGGCAGGGTTCGGCTATGGAAGTCGGACGCAGTATTTT
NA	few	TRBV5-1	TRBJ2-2	CASSRSGANTGELFF	TGCGCCAGCAGCCGGAGCGGCGCGAACACCGGGGAGCTGTTTTTT
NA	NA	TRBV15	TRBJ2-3	CATSRWGSPTDTQYF	TGTGCCACCAGCAGGTGGGGGTCCCCCACAGATACGCAGTATTTT
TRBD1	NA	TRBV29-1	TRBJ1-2	CSGGQGGYGYTF	TGCAGCGGTGGACAGGGAGGCTATGGCTACACCTTC
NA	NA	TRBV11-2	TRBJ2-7	CASSLNMVGNEQYF	TGTGCCAGCAGCTTAAACATGGTCGGGAACGAGCAGTACTTC
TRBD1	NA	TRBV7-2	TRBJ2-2	CASSLMGQGGSAGELFF	TGTGCCAGCAGCCTAATGGGACAGGGGGGATCGGCCGGGGAGCTGTTTTTT
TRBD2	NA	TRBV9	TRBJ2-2	CASSVASGANTGELFF	TGTGCCAGCAGCGTAGCCAGCGGGGCTAACACCGGGGAGCTGTTTTTT
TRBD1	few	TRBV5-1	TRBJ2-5	CASSGRTGEGETQYF	TGCGCCAGCAGCGGAAGGACAGGGGAGGGAGAGACCCAGTACTTC
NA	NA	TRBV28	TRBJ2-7	CASRGRAWDEQYF	TGTGCCAGCAGGGGCAGGGCTTGGGACGAGCAGTACTTC
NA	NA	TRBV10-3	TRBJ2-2	CAISESWLRDTGELFF	TGTGCCATCAGTGAGTCTTGGTTGAGGGACACCGGGGAGCTGTTTTTT
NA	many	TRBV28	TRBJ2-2	CASSSTLGTGELFF	TGTGCCAGCAGTTCTACCCTCGGCACCGGGGAGCTGTTTTTT
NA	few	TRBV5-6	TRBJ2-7	CASGVRASYEQYF	TGTGCCAGCGGGGTGAGAGCCTCCTACGAGCAGTACTTC
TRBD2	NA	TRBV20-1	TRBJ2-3	CSATRLAGGSTDTQYF	TGCAGTGCTACAAGACTAGCGGGGGGAAGCACAGATACGCAGTATTTT
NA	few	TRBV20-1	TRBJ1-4	CSASTGGGTNEKLFF	TGCAGTGCTAGCACGGGAGGGGGAACTAATGAAAAACTGTTTTTT
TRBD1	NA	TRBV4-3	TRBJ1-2	CASSQRTGFSGYTF	TGCGCCAGCAGCCAAAGGACAGGGTTCTCTGGCTACACCTTC
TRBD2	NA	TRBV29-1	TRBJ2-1	CSVSSGRNYNEQFF	TGCAGCGTTTCTAGCGGGAGGAACTACAATGAGCAGTTCTTC
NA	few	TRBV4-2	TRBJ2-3	CASSQDGSSTDTQYF	TGTGCCAGCAGCCAAGATGGATCTAGCACAGATACGCAGTATTTT
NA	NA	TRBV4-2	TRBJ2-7	CASSQAVGTNYEQYF	TGTGCCAGCAGCCAAGCCGTAGGCACCAACTACGAGCAGTACTTC
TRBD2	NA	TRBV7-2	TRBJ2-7	CASSLVTSGEYEQYF	TGTGCCAGCAGCTTAGTGACTAGCGGGGAGTACGAGCAGTACTTC
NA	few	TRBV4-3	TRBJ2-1	CASSQELNNEQFF	TGCGCCAGCAGCCAAGAACTAAACAATGAGCAGTTCTTC
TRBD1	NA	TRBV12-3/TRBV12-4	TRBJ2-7	CASNPGQGPYEQYF	TGTGCCAGCAATCCGGGACAGGGCCCCTACGAGCAGTACTTC
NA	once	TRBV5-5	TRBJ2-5	CASSLNSLQETQYF	TGTGCCAGCAGCTTGAACAGCCTGCAAGAGACCCAGTACTTC
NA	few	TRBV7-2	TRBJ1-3	CASRGGISGNTIYF	TGTGCCAGCAGGGGAGGGATCTCTGGAAACACCATATATTTT
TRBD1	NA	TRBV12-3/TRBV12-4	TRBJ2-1	CASSLLAGGEFF	TGTGCCAGCAGTTTATTGGCAGGGGGAGAGTTCTTC